This T cell receptor (beta chain) was recorded in a study of cytomegalovirus exposure and HLA in healthy donors. In regard to this clone: No antigen is known for it.

The PCR ran on 60 Vbeta and 13 Jbeta primers. Generated by immunoSEQ multiplex PCR, the TCRdb table keeps only in-frame clones and is missing some. The table has approximately 180,000 clones, about four fifths seen once; the top ten hold roughly 1.6%. The study, taken as a whole, reports: Specific recognition of CMV antigens was confirmed in vitro for a few chains (all CMV-associated).

The V and J ends lost 4 bases and 6 bases, in that order; junction bases with no gene match: 8. The CDR3 loop spans 15 amino acids. Per the germline V gene, CDR1 is SGHRS and CDR2 is YFSETQ. This receptor was identified in a woman between 18 and 29 years old in good health and CMV-seronegative. The J gene is TRBJ2-1, the V gene TRBV5-1; TRBD2 matches at 9 bases. The sequenced sample consisted of PBMCs. The CDR3 reads CASSDRLAASNEQFF. As DNA, the CDR3 is TGCGCCAGCAGCGATCGACTAGCGGCCTCCAATGAGCAGTTCTTC.